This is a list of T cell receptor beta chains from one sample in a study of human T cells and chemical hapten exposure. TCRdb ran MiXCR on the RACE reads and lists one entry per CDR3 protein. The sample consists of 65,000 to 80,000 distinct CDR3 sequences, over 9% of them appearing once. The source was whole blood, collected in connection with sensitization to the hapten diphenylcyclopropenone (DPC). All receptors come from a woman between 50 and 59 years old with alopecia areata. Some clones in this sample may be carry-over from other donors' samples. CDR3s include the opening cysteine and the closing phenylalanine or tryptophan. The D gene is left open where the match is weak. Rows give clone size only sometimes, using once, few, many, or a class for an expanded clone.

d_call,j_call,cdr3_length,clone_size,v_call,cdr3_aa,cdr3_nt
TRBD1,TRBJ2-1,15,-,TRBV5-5,CASSQGQGGYNEQFF,TGTGCCAGCAGCCAGGGACAGGGAGGGTACAATGAGCAGTTCTTC
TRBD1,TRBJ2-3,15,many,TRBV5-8,CASSFYRGHADTQYF,TGTGCCAGCAGCTTTTACAGGGGGCACGCAGATACGCAGTATTTT
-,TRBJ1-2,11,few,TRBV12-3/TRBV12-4,CASTLGSGYTF,TGTGCCAGCACCCTGGGGAGTGGCTACACCTTC
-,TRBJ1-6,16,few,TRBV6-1,CASSEARGHANSPLHF,TGTGCCAGCAGTGAAGCGCGTGGACATGCAAATTCACCCCTCCACTTT
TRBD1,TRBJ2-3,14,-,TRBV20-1,CSATDRTSTDTQYF,TGCAGTGCTACGGACAGGACTAGCACAGATACGCAGTATTTT
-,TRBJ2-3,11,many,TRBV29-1,CSVESTDTQYF,TGCAGCGTTGAAAGCACAGATACGCAGTATTTT
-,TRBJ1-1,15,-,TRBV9,CASSVVPTPNTEAFF,TGTGCCAGCAGCGTAGTCCCGACACCGAACACTGAAGCTTTCTTT
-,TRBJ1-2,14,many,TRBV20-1,CSAHRDNYNYGYTF,TGCAGTGCTCACCGGGACAACTATAACTATGGCTACACCTTC
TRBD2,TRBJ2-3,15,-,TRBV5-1,CASSLGLAGGDTQYF,TGCGCCAGCAGCCTAGGACTAGCGGGAGGAGATACGCAGTATTTT
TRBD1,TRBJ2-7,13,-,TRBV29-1,CSVEGRGKIEQYF,TGCAGCGTTGAAGGCAGGGGGAAGATAGAGCAGTACTTC
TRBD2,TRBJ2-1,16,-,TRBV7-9,CASSLPGLAGDNEQFF,TGTGCCAGCAGCTTACCGGGACTAGCGGGAGACAATGAGCAGTTCTTC
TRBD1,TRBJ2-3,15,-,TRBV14,CASSLDRGYADTQYF,TGTGCCAGCAGCCTTGACAGGGGTTATGCAGATACGCAGTATTTT
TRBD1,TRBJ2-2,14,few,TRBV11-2,CASSFARGNGELFF,TGTGCCAGCAGCTTCGCCAGGGGGAACGGGGAGCTGTTTTTT
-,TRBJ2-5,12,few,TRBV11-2,CASSSGGQTQYF,TGTGCCAGCAGCTCCGGGGGACAGACCCAGTACTTC
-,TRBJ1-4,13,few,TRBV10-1,CASSGGQNEKLFF,TGCGCCAGCAGTGGAGGACAGAATGAAAAACTGTTTTTT
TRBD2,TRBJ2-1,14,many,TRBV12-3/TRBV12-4,CASRGLAGGNEQFF,TGTGCCAGCAGAGGTCTAGCGGGAGGCAATGAGCAGTTCTTC
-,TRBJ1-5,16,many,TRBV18,CASSLGRSLGNQPQHF,TGTGCCAGCTCACTCGGCCGGTCATTAGGCAATCAGCCCCAGCATTTT